This entry lists 11 T cell receptor beta chains sequenced from one sample in a study of beta chain features in type 1 diabetes. The study reverse transcribed the entire isolated RNA, so it sequenced expressed TCRB transcripts. TCRdb's table, derived via immunoSEQ multiplex PCR, lists solely in-frame clones and lacks some. The repertoire holds 100,000 to 150,000 clones, with about a sixth as singletons. Study-wide findings and caveats: In every one of the four CD4+ subsets, TCRB CDR3s were moderately but significantly shorter in Type 1 diabetes patients.

For these receptors, no antigen is known. Sequencing was performed on central memory CD4+ T cells from blood. The receptors were gathered from a man aged 30 to 39 with type 1 diabetes.

This clone was recorded a few times. V usage is TRBV10-3 and J usage is TRBJ2-4; 12 nucleotides agree with TRBD1. Germline trimming cut 8 bases from V and 8 bases from J; bases unmatched to any gene: 10. Germline lookup yields CDR1 ENHRY and CDR2 SYGVKD. The CDR3 contains 15 residues. The CDR3 loop is CAIARDRGRGDIQYF. The CDR3 coding sequence is TGTGCCATCGCCCGGGACAGGGGGCGTGGGGACATTCAGTACTTC.

This clone was seen more than once but under ten times. The chain employs TRBV28 and TRBJ1-2; D remains ambiguous. V lost 3 bases and J 4 bases, leaving 6 bases between the germline ends. Germline V gene lookup returns CDR1 MDHEN and CDR2 SYDVKM. The CDR3 runs to 12 residues. The CDR3 protein is CASSFSGYGYTF. In DNA form, the CDR3 reads TGTGCCAGCAGTTTTTCTGGCTATGGCTACACCTTC.

Concerning this clone: This specimen includes other DNA sequences encoding the same CDR3. The chain couples TRBV7-2 to TRBJ2-7; TRBD2 matches at 14 bases. CDR1 and CDR2 (germline): SGHTA, FQGNSA. Germline trimming cut 4 bases from V and 2 bases from J; bases unmatched to any gene: 1. The CDR3 is made up of 15 amino acids. The CDR3 bases are TGTGCCAGCAGCTCGGGACTAGCGGGGGCCTACGAGCAGTACTTC. Translating it yields CASSSGLAGAYEQYF. The full variable domain, its missing parts supplied by reference TRBV7-2 and TRBJ2-7, is GAGVSQSPSNKVTEKGKDVELRCDPISGHTALYWYRQSLGQGLEFLIYFQGNSAPDKSGLPSDRFSAERTGGSVSTLTIQRTQQEDSAVYLCASSSGLAGAYEQYFGPGTRLTVT.

This clone has ten or more counts. V gene TRBV29-1 combines with J gene TRBJ2-7; 7 bases align to TRBD1. The CDR3 spans 11 residues. Trimming took 6 bases from V and 10 from J; bases not matched to a gene: 9. The V gene's germline CDR1 is SQVTM and CDR2 ANQGSEA. CDR3 DNA sequence: TGCAGCGTGGCCACCCGGGACAGTCAGTACTTC. This encodes CSVATRDSQYF.

Here the CDR3 DNA reads TGTGCCAGCAGTTATCCCGGGACAGGTTTTTACACCTTC. Translated: CASSYPGTGFYTF. The chain links TRBV6-5 to TRBJ1-2, with 8 bases lining up with TRBD1. Germline values: CDR1 MNHEY, CDR2 SVGAGI. The CDR3 is made up of 13 amino acids. V dropped 3 bases and J dropped 11; count of bases not matched to a gene: 8.

This clone turned up a few times. The same CDR3 arises from other DNA sequences in this sample as well. The chain joins TRBV7-9 to TRBJ1-1; TRBD1 aligns across 7 bases. The CDR3 is 15 amino acids. The germline V gene encodes CDR1 SEHNR and CDR2 FQNEAQ (reference sequence). V was pared by 5 bases and J by 1 base, with 7 bases of the junction left unmatched. The CDR3 here is CASSLRTGGNTEAFF. The CDR3 DNA follows: TGTGCCAGCAGCCTTCGGACAGGAGGGAACACTGAAGCTTTCTTT.

The chain recombines TRBV7-2 with TRBJ2-7; 10 nucleotides match TRBD2. CDR3 size: 15 residues. In germline, CDR1 is SGHTA, CDR2 FQGNSA. Trimming took 5 bases from V and 4 from J; bases not matched to a gene: 8. CDR3 DNA sequence: TGTGCCAGCAGCGCGCCCCTAGCGGGGGTGTACGAGCAGTACTTC. Encoded protein: CASSAPLAGVYEQYF.

J is TRBJ2-7 and V is TRBV6-5; the match to TRBD2 covers 11 bases. CDR3 length: 15 amino acids. Germline V CDR1 and CDR2: MNHEY, SVGAGI. Unmatched junction bases numbered 4, after V lost 2 bases and J lost 4 bases. The CDR3 spells CASSYDGTSGYEQYF. The CDR3 region has the DNA TGTGCCAGCAGTTACGACGGGACTAGCGGATACGAGCAGTACTTC.

The chain joins TRBV7-2 to TRBJ2-7; 10 bases are shared with TRBD1. Germline CDR1 is SGHTA and CDR2 is FQGNSA. This CDR3 spans 15 amino acids. V lost 4 bases and J lost 3; bases outside the gene matches: 6. The DNA of the CDR3 is TGTGCCAGCAGCTACCGCCGGGACAGGGGCTACGAGCAGTACTTC. Translating gives CASSYRRDRGYEQYF.

V usage is TRBV5-1 and J usage is TRBJ2-2; D is undetermined. Looked up from germline, CDR1 is SGHRS and CDR2 is YFSETQ. The CDR3 is 12 residues long. V was trimmed by 2 bases and J by 4 bases, leaving 3 bases between them. CDR3 amino acids: CASSFGTGELFF. CDR3 nucleotides: TGCGCCAGCAGCTTCGGCACCGGGGAGCTGTTTTTT.

This rearrangement joins TRBV25-1 to TRBJ1-1; maybe TRBD1 (5 bases). CDR1 and CDR2 (germline): MGHDK, SYGVNS. The V gene lost 3 bases and the J gene lost 3 bases, with 17 bases spanning the gap. CDR3 size: 16 residues. The DNA of the CDR3 is TGTGCCAGCAGTGAGGTCGGGGGGTTATTAGACACTGAAGCTTTCTTT. It yields the protein CASSEVGGLLDTEAFF.